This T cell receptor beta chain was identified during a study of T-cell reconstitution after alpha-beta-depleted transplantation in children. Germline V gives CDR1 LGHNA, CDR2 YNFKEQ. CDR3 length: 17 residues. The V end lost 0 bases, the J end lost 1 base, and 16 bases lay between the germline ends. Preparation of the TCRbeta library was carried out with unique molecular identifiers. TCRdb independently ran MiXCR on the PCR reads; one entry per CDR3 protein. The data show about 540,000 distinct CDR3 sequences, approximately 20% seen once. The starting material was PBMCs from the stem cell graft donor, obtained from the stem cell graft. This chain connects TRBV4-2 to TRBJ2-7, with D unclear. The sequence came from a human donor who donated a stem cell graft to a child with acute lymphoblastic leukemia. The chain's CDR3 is CASSQEVARTLSYEQYF. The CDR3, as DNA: TGTGCCAGCAGCCAAGAGGTTGCGCGTACCCTTTCCTACGAGCAGTACTTC.